This TCR beta chain was obtained from a study of early T cells in non-severe SARS-CoV-2 infection. At the level of the study: Bulk RNA from unsorted whole blood was sequenced; chains were unpaired. General study results and limits: Anti-spike CD8 responses were favored by VDJdb matching, which missed private and CD4 specificities.

Each cDNA molecule carried a unique molecular identifier. Each CDR3 protein gets one entry after TCRdb re-called the 5' RACE reads with MiXCR. The table includes fewer than 80,000 distinct CDR3 sequences, roughly 9.4% detected once. As to this clonotype: The target antigen is unknown.

The germline V and J ends were trimmed by 3 bases and 4 bases, with 15 bases remaining between them. CDR1 is SGHTA, CDR2 FQGNSA, per germline. The length of the CDR3 is 15 residues. Sequencing used whole blood. The origin of this receptor is an adult who was a healthcare worker with PCR-confirmed SARS-CoV-2 infection or an uninfected control (not recorded which). The chain couples TRBV7-2 to TRBJ2-5; weak D call: TRBD2 (6 bases). DNA for the CDR3: TGTGCCAGCAGCTTCGCGTCGGGGGTAAGAGAGACCCAGTACTTC. Protein product: CASSFASGVRETQYF. Combining the CDR3 with reference TRBV7-2 and TRBJ2-5 gives the whole variable domain GAGVSQSPSNKVTEKGKDVELRCDPISGHTALYWYRQSLGQGLEFLIYFQGNSAPDKSGLPSDRFSAERTGGSVSTLTIQRTQQEDSAVYLCASSFASGVRETQYFGPGTRLLVL.